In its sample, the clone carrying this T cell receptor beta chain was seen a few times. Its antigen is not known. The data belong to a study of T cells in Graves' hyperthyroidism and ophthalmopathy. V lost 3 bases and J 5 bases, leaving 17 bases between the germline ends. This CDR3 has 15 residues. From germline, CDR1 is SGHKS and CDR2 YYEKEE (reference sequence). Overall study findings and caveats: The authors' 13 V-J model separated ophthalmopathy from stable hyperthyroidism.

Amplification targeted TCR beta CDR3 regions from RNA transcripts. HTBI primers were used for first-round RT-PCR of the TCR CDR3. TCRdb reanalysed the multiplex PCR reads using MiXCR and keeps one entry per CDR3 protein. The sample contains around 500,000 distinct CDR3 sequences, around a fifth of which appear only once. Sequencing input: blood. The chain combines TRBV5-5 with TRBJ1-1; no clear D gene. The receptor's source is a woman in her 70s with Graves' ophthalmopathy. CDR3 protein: CASSYTGETRTEAFF. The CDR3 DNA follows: TGTGCCAGCAGCTACACGGGAGAGACTAGGACTGAAGCTTTCTTT.